This TCR beta chain was observed in a study of control samples from healthy donors and cancer patients. V lost 0 bases to trimming and J lost 3 bases; unmatched junction nucleotides: 11. Germline loops: CDR1 SGDLS, CDR2 YYNGEE. The CDR3 sequence is 18 residues long. This table comes from immunoSEQ multiplex PCR, and its TCRdb copy is limited to in-frame clones, with some not included. This table has approximately 90,000 clones, roughly 84% appearing once. The chain is built from TRBV9 and TRBJ2-3; TRBD2 agrees at 9 bases. The sequence came from a man aged 65-85 years with lung cancer. Sequencing was done on a sample of PBMCs. CDR3 region: CASSVEGRGGRRTDTQYF. In DNA, the CDR3 is TGTGCCAGCAGCGTAGAGGGGCGGGGGGGCCGTAGGACAGATACGCAGTATTTT.